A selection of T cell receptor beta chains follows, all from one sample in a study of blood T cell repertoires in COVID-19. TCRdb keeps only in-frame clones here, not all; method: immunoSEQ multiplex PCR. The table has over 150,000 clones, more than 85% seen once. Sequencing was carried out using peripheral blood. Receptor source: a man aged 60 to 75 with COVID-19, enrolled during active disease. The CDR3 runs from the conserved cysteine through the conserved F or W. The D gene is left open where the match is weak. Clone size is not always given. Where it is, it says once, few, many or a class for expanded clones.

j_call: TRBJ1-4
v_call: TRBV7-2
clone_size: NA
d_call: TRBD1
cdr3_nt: TGTGCCAGCAGCAAACCGGGACAGGCTAATGAAAAACTGTTTTTT
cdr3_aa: CASSKPGQANEKLFF

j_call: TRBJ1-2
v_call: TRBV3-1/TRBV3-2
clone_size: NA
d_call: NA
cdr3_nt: TGTGCCAGCAGCCAAGCGGACAATGGCTACACCTTC
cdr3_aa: CASSQADNGYTF

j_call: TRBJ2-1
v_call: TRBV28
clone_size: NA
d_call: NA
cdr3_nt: TGTGCCAGCAGTTTCCCCAATTCCTACAATGAGCAGTTCTTC
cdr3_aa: CASSFPNSYNEQFF

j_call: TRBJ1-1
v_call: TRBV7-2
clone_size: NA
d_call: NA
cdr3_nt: TGTGCCAGCAGCTTAGAAGAGTGGGCAACCCAAGCTTTCTTT
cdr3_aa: CASSLEEWATQAFF

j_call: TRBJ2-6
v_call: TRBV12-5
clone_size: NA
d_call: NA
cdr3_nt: TGTGCTAGTGGTTTAACGCGAGCTGGGGCCAACGTCCTGACTTTC
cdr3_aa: CASGLTRAGANVLTF

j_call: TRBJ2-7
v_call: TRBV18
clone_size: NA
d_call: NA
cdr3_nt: TGTGCCAGCTCTCTGACAGCTTCGTACGAGCAGTACTTC
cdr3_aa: CASSLTASYEQYF

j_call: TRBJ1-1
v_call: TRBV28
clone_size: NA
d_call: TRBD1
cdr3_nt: TGTGCCAGCAGACCCCAGACAGGGGGTCGTACTGAAGCTTTCTTT
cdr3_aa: CASRPQTGGRTEAFF

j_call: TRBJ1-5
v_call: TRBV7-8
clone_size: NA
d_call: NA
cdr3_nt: TGTGCCAGCAGCTTAGTTGAGGGCGGTTGGGAGCCCCAGCATTTT
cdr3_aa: CASSLVEGGWEPQHF

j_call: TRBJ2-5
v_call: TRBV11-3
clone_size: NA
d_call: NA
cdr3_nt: TGTGCCAGCAGCTCCACGGGGATCCCAGGCGAGACCCAGTACTTC
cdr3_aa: CASSSTGIPGETQYF

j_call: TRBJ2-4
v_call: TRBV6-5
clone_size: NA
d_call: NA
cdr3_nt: TGTGCCAGCCTTAGTGTGGGGCTAGCCAAAAACATTCAGTACTTC
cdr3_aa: CASLSVGLAKNIQYF

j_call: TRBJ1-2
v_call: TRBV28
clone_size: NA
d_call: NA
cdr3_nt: TGTGCCAGCAGTTTGAGCGGACACTATGGCTACACCTTC
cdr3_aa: CASSLSGHYGYTF

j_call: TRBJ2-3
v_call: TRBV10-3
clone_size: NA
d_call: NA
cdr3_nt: TGTGCCATCAGTGAGGGTGGGGCGTGGACAGATACGCAGTATTTT
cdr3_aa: CAISEGGAWTDTQYF

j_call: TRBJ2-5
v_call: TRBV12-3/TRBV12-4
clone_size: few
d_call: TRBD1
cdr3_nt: TGTGCCAGCAGTAGGACAGGGGTAGCGTACTTC
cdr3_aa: CASSRTGVAYF

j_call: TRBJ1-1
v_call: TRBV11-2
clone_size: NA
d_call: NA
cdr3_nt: TGTGCCAGCAGCCCACCTCCCGGGGGCACTGAAGCTTTCTTT
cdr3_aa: CASSPPPGGTEAFF

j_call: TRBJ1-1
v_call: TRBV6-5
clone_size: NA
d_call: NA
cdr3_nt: TGTGCCAGCAGTTACGGGCCCATGAACACTGAAGCTTTCTTT
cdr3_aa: CASSYGPMNTEAFF

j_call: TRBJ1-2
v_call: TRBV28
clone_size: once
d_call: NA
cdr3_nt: TGTGCCAGCAGTTCCCAGGGACTTGTGGTCGCTGGCTACACCTTC
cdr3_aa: CASSSQGLVVAGYTF

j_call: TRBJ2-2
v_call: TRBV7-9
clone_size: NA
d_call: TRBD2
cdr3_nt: TGTGCCAGCAGCCAAACTAGCGGTGCCCCCGGGGAGCTGTTTTTT
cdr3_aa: CASSQTSGAPGELFF